This record concerns one T cell receptor (beta chain) sequence. Its cognate antigen is unknown. From germline, CDR1 is MGHRA and CDR2 YSYEKL. The length of the CDR3 is 16 residues. After removal of 3 bases from V and 4 bases from J, the junction contained 3 bases not matched to a gene. This sample was taken from a study of post-analysis software for immune sequencing data. Study-wide findings and caveats: Patients used five TRBV segments, including TRBV5-6, TRBV5-1 and TRBV20-1, more often than controls.

TCR beta cDNA libraries included unique molecular identifiers. About 500,000 cDNA molecules were obtained per 1 to 10 million input T cells. TCRdb itself ran the PCR reads through MiXCR, one entry per CDR3 protein. This sample has roughly 730,000 distinct CDR3 sequences, with just under 30% found just once. Material for sequencing was blood. This clonotype was obtained from a girl under 18 with multiple sclerosis. The chain couples TRBV4-1 to TRBJ2-1, with 13 bases aligning to TRBD2. The CDR3 DNA is TGCGCCAGCAGCCAGGGGACTAGCGGGGCGTACAATGAGCAGTTCTTC. Its translation is CASSQGTSGAYNEQFF.